Listed here is a single T cell receptor beta chain. This sample was included in a study of blood T cell repertoires in COVID-19. Produced via immunoSEQ multiplex PCR; TCRdb's table is partial and in-frame only. The sample consists of a few hundred thousand clones, more than 75% of them appearing once. With 4 bases clipped from V and 5 bases from J, the junction kept 5 bases outside the gene matches. CDR1 and CDR2 (germline): MNHEY, SVGAGI. The CDR3 sequence is 14 residues long. Cohort allocation depended upon clinical history that participants reported. Sequenced input: PBMCs or T cells enriched from blood (not recorded which). This sequence joins TRBV6-5 and TRBJ2-1; 7 positions match TRBD1. The sequence was collected from a woman younger than 45 who had recovered from COVID-19. In nucleotides, the CDR3 is TGTGCCAGCAGTTCGAGGGGGCAAGACAATGAGCAGTTCTTC. Translated, it gives CASSSRGQDNEQFF.